This T cell receptor beta chain was retrieved from a study of blood T cell repertoires in COVID-19. Source study methods: Reference gene primer amplification gave nucleated cell count estimates. Only in-frame clones appear in the TCRdb table, and some are missing; sequencing was by immunoSEQ multiplex PCR. That table gives V, J and clone size, and the DNA gave D and trimming. The sample carries 200,000 to 300,000 clones, 88% recorded once. The CDR3 is made up of 18 amino acids. The V segment lost 6 bases and the J segment 1 base; nucleotides outside the gene matches: 15. CDR1 is LNHDA and CDR2 is SQIVND in the germline V gene (reference sequence).

This TCR came from a woman aged 40 to 50 who had recovered from COVID-19. The chain joins TRBV19 to TRBJ1-1; TRBD1 matches 9 bases. What was sequenced was peripheral blood. This chain's CDR3 is CASSTLGGQGVGNTEAFF. CDR3 sequence (DNA): TGTGCCAGTAGCACACTTGGGGGACAGGGTGTCGGGAACACTGAAGCTTTCTTT.